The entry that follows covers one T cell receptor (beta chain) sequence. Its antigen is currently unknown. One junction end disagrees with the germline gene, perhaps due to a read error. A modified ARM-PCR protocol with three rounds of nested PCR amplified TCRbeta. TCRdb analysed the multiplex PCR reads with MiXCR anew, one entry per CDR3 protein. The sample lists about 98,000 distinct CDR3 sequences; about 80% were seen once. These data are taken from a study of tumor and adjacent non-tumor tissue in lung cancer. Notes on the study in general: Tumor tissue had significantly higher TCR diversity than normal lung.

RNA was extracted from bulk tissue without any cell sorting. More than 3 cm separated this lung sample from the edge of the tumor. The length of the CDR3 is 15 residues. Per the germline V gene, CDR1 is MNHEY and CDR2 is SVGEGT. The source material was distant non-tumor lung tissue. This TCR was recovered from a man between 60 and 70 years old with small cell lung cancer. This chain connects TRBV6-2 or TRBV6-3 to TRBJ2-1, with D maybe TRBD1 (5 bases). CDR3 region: CASCLEGGAYNEQLF. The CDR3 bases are TGTGCCAGCTGTTTGGAAGGTGGGGCCTACAATGAGCAGCTCTTC.